This passage covers 16 T cell receptor beta chains from one sample sequenced in a study of Ad26.COV2.S vaccination and SARS-CoV-2 variants. Noted treatment: some 20 received Ad26.COV2.S at low or high dose, single or two shots; 5 received placebo; per-sample allocation not given. Samples came from day 63 after the first vaccine or placebo injection. Profiled with immunoSEQ multiplex PCR; TCRdb holds only in-frame clones, not every one. The sample carries around 370,000 clones, roughly 81% recorded once. The material was peripheral blood, obtained in a trial of Ad26.COV2.S vaccine versus placebo. Receptors were obtained from a person between 18 and 65 years old who received the Ad26.COV2.S COVID-19 vaccine or a placebo.

The chain links TRBV18 to TRBJ2-1; TRBD1 matches 12 bases. V lost 3 bases and J lost 8; bases outside the gene matches: 2. Germline values: CDR1 KGHSH, CDR2 LQKENI. This CDR3 is built from 14 residues. Here the CDR3 DNA reads TGTGCCAGCTCACCGGGACAGGGGGCATATGAGCAGTTCTTC. Translating gives CASSPGQGAYEQFF.

This chain uses TRBV4-1 with TRBJ2-1; the match to TRBD2 covers 7 bases. With V trimmed by 1 base and J by 5 bases, 11 bases remained unmatched. This CDR3 has 17 residues. Looked up from germline, CDR1 is MGHRA and CDR2 is YSYEKL. DNA of the CDR3: TGCGCCAGCAGCCAAGTCCCCCTGGCGGGAGCCAACAATGAGCAGTTCTTC. Translation gives CASSQVPLAGANNEQFF.

The chain recombines TRBV18 with TRBJ2-2; D unresolved. The CDR3 has 15 residues. Trimming left V 1 base short and J 3 bases short, with 9 bases between. The germline V gene has CDR1 KGHSH and CDR2 LQKENI. This CDR3 is CASSPQGSDTGELFF. The CDR3 DNA is TGTGCCAGCTCACCACAGGGAAGCGACACCGGGGAGCTGTTTTTT.

In regard to this clone: Relative to the germline gene, one junction end is altered; a read error may explain this. The chain is built from TRBV13 and TRBJ2-1; the D is unclear. This CDR3 is built from 12 residues. CDR1 and CDR2 (germline): PRHDT, FYEKMQ (reference sequence). This CDR3 reads CASSSTYDEQFF. The CDR3 nucleotides read TGTGCCAGCAGCTCAACCTACGATGAGCAGTTCTTC.

This sequence joins TRBV5-5 and TRBJ1-5, with 8 positions matching TRBD1. The CDR3 is made up of 15 amino acids. Germline assignment: CDR1 SGHKS and CDR2 YYEKEE (reference sequence). J lost 2 bases, V lost 4 bases, and 5 bases had no gene match. CDR3 residues: CASSGGTGGNQPQHF. The CDR3 DNA follows: TGTGCCAGCAGCGGGGGGACAGGCGGCAATCAGCCCCAGCATTTT.

In this sample, this clone turned up once. CDR3 region: CASSQVLGTGELFF. The CDR3, as DNA: TGCGCCAGCAGCCAAGTCCTCGGTACCGGGGAGCTGTTTTTT. This rearrangement joins TRBV4-1 to TRBJ2-2; D remains ambiguous. The V end was cut by 1 base, the J end by 5 bases, with 8 bases between. This CDR3 is built from 14 residues. Germline V gene data show CDR1 as MGHRA and CDR2 as YSYEKL.

The chain joins TRBV11-2 to TRBJ1-2; the D gene is possibly TRBD1 (6 bases). With 2 bases removed from V and 4 bases from J, the gap between germline ends came to 11 bases. The CDR3 length is 14 residues. The V gene's germline CDR1 is SGHAT and CDR2 FQNNGV. The CDR3 DNA reads as TGTGCCAGCAGCTTACAAACAGGGTCCTATGGCTACACCTTC. Protein sequence: CASSLQTGSYGYTF.

The genes are TRBV9 and TRBJ1-2; D remains ambiguous. The CDR3 has 16 residues. V was clipped by 4 bases and J by 8 bases, with 24 bases between them. Germline CDR1 is SGDLS and CDR2 is YYNGEE. The CDR3 loop is CASSPIPSMTPSGYTF. In nucleotides, the CDR3 is TGTGCCAGCAGCCCCATCCCGTCTATGACTCCGTCGGGCTACACCTTC.

DNA for the CDR3: TGTGCCAGCAGCTTAGATGCTGGGGTTGAAGCTTTCTTT. This encodes CASSLDAGVEAFF. This chain connects TRBV7-9 to TRBJ1-1, with D unresolved. This CDR3 is 13 amino acids long. Germline lookup yields CDR1 SEHNR and CDR2 FQNEAQ (reference sequence). Between the trimmed V and J ends, which lost 1 base and 7 bases, there was a span of 10 bases.

The V call is TRBV29-1, the J call TRBJ2-7; D remains ambiguous. CDR1 is SQVTM and CDR2 is ANQGSEA in the germline V gene. The CDR3 extends over 12 amino acids. Trimming took off 0 bases at V and 3 bases at J, with 6 bases between the two ends. CDR3 sequence (DNA): TGCAGCGTTGAAGATTCCCTCTACGAGCAGTACTTC. It encodes CSVEDSLYEQYF.

V is TRBV4-3 and J is TRBJ1-1, with a weak D call TRBD1 (5 bases). Germline lookup yields CDR1 LGHNA and CDR2 YSLEER. This CDR3 is built from 15 residues. V lost 0 bases, J lost 2 bases, and 10 bases lay in between. CDR3 DNA sequence: TGCGCCAGCAGCCAAGAGGATGGACATAACACTGAAGCTTTCTTT. This codes for CASSQEDGHNTEAFF.

A single count supports this clone. The gene calls are TRBV5-1 and TRBJ1-1; 9 nucleotides align to TRBD1. With 0 bases clipped from V and 1 base from J, the junction kept 7 bases outside the gene matches. Germline-derived CDR1 and CDR2 are SGHRS and YFSETQ. The CDR3 has 17 residues. The CDR3 nucleotides are TGCGCCAGCAGCTTGGGGGACAGGGCTCCAAGGAACACTGAAGCTTTCTTT. Protein: CASSLGDRAPRNTEAFF.

This clone was seen just once. This chain connects TRBV5-1 to TRBJ1-1; TRBD1 matches at 10 bases. The V gene's germline CDR1 is SGHRS and CDR2 YFSETQ. CDR3 length: 15 residues. Losses at the gene ends were 3 bases for V and 2 bases for J; bases not matched to a gene: 4. CDR3 DNA sequence: TGCGCCAGCAGCTCGGGACAGGGGAGAAACACTGAAGCTTTCTTT. It codes for CASSSGQGRNTEAFF.

This clone was counted only a few times. The chain uses TRBV9 and TRBJ1-3, with a weak D call TRBD1 (6 bases). V was shortened by 0 bases and J by 8 bases, with 15 bases between the two germline ends. The CDR3 contains 15 residues. The germline CDR1 and CDR2 sequences are SGDLS and YYNGEE. CDR3 DNA sequence: TGTGCCAGCAGCGTAGACCCAGGGGAGTTGGACACCATATATTTT. Amino acids: CASSVDPGELDTIYF.

The CDR3 DNA reads as TGTGCCAGTAGGATACTAGCGGGAGGGCCTGACACCGGGGAGCTGTTTTTT. It encodes CASRILAGGPDTGELFF. The chain links TRBV19 to TRBJ2-2, with 13 bases matching TRBD2. This CDR3 has 17 residues. Unmatched junction bases numbered 7, after V lost 6 bases and J lost 3 bases. Germline V gives CDR1 LNHDA, CDR2 SQIVND (reference sequence).

The chain couples TRBV5-1 to TRBJ2-3, with TRBD2 identical over 8 bases. CDR3 length: 14 amino acids. CDR1 and CDR2 from the germline V gene are SGHRS and YFSETQ. The V segment lost 3 bases and the J segment 6 bases; nucleotides outside the gene matches: 6. In DNA form, the CDR3 reads TGCGCCAGCAGCTCGGCGGGAGGCGGTGATACGCAGTATTTT. Its translation: CASSSAGGGDTQYF. Looking up the rest from reference TRBV5-1 and TRBJ2-3 gives the full variable domain: KAGVTQTPRYLIKTRGQQVTLSCSPISGHRSVSWYQQTPGQGLQFLFEYFSETQRNKGNFPGRFSGRQFSNSRSEMNVSTLELGDSALYLCASSSAGGGDTQYFGPGTRLTVL.